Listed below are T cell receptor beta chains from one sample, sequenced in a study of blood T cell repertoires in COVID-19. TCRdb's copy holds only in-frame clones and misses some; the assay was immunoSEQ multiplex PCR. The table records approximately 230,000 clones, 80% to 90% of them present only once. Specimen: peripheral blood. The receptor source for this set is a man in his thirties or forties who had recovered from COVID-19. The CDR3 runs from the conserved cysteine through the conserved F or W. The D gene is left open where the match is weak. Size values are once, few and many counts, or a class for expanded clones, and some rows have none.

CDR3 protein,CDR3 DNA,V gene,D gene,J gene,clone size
CASSYDRVSYNEQFF,TGTGCCAGCAGTTACGACAGGGTATCCTACAATGAGCAGTTCTTC,TRBV6-2/TRBV6-3,TRBD1,TRBJ2-1,NA
CASSEGQESEKLFF,TGTGCCAGCAGTGAGGGACAGGAGAGTGAAAAACTGTTTTTT,TRBV6-1,TRBD1,TRBJ1-4,NA
CASSLLAGTTYNEQFF,TGTGCCAGCAGCCTATTAGCGGGGACTACCTACAATGAGCAGTTCTTC,TRBV7-2,TRBD2,TRBJ2-1,many
CASSQDRIPFGNTIYF,TGTGCCAGCAGCCAAGATAGAATACCCTTTGGAAACACCATATATTTT,TRBV3-1/TRBV3-2,NA,TRBJ1-3,few
CASSEVLTGWGTDTQYF,TGTGCCAGCAGTGAGGTCCTAACAGGGTGGGGCACAGATACGCAGTATTTT,TRBV6-4,NA,TRBJ2-3,NA
CASSQTSARTGELFF,TGTGCCAGCAGCCAAACTAGCGCGCGCACCGGGGAGCTGTTTTTT,TRBV7-6,TRBD2,TRBJ2-2,NA
CASSPGNEQFF,TGTGCCAGCAGCCCCGGCAATGAGCAGTTCTTC,TRBV5-8,NA,TRBJ2-1,NA
CASKTSGVNEQFF,TGCGCCAGCAAGACTAGCGGAGTCAATGAGCAGTTCTTC,TRBV5-1,TRBD2,TRBJ2-1,NA
CAITTDYSGNTIYF,TGTGCCATCACCACTGATTACTCTGGAAACACCATATATTTT,TRBV10-3,NA,TRBJ1-3,NA
CASSSRTGQNTEAFF,TGTGCCAGCAGTTCGCGGACAGGTCAGAACACTGAAGCTTTCTTT,TRBV27,TRBD1,TRBJ1-1,few
CASSPAQGGAYTGELFF,TGCGCCAGCAGCCCTGCCCAGGGGGGCGCTTACACCGGGGAGCTGTTTTTT,TRBV4-3,NA,TRBJ2-2,once
CASSLGRDYVNTEAFF,TGTGCCAGCAGCTTAGGCCGAGATTACGTGAACACTGAAGCTTTCTTT,TRBV7-9,NA,TRBJ1-1,once
CASSDIDNGYTF,TGTGCCAGCAGTGATATCGACAACGGCTACACCTTC,TRBV25-1,NA,TRBJ1-2,NA
CASSPGGANEQFF,TGTGCCAGCAGCCCGGGGGGCGCGAATGAGCAGTTCTTC,TRBV13,NA,TRBJ2-1,NA
CASSRGSYEQYF,TGTGCCAGCAGTAGGGGCTCCTACGAGCAGTACTTC,TRBV6-2/TRBV6-3,NA,TRBJ2-7,NA
CASSQQVALETQYF,TGTGCCAGCAGCCAACAGGTAGCGCTGGAGACCCAGTACTTC,TRBV4-2,NA,TRBJ2-5,NA
CAISGEEGFYGYTF,TGTGCCATCAGTGGGGAGGAAGGTTTTTATGGCTACACCTTC,TRBV10-3,NA,TRBJ1-2,NA
CASSPGQIKETQYF,TGTGCCAGCAGCCCCGGACAGATCAAAGAGACCCAGTACTTC,TRBV27,NA,TRBJ2-5,NA
CASSPGLSSYEQYF,TGTGCCAGCAGCCCGGGTCTAAGCTCCTACGAGCAGTACTTC,TRBV14,NA,TRBJ2-7,NA
CASSPYLATGSSYEQYF,TGTGCCAGCTCACCGTATTTGGCGACAGGGAGCTCCTACGAGCAGTACTTC,TRBV18,TRBD1,TRBJ2-7,few
CSASSSNQPQHF,TGCAGTGCTAGTTCGAGCAATCAGCCCCAGCATTTT,TRBV20-1,NA,TRBJ1-5,NA
CASSWGVSSYEQYF,TGTGCCAGCAGCTGGGGGGTCTCGAGCTACGAGCAGTACTTC,TRBV5-4,NA,TRBJ2-7,NA
CASSVGSGGAGEQFF,TGTGCCAGCAGCGTAGGGAGCGGGGGGGCCGGGGAGCAGTTCTTC,TRBV9,TRBD2,TRBJ2-1,NA
CASSAGTGGGSPLHF,TGTGCCAGCAGCGCCGGGACAGGGGGCGGCTCACCCCTCCACTTT,TRBV25-1,TRBD1,TRBJ1-6,few
CASSYSALSAYGYTF,TGTGCCAGCAGTTACTCAGCGCTCTCCGCCTATGGCTACACCTTC,TRBV6-5,NA,TRBJ1-2,NA
CASSLWARALSGANVLTF,TGTGCCAGCAGCTTGTGGGCCAGGGCTCTCTCTGGGGCCAACGTCCTGACTTTC,TRBV5-8,NA,TRBJ2-6,NA
CATSDSAGMNTEAFF,TGTGCCACCAGTGATTCGGCAGGTATGAACACTGAAGCTTTCTTT,TRBV24-1,NA,TRBJ1-1,few
CASSSGAGDLYEQYF,TGTGCCAGCAGCTCTGGGGCAGGCGACCTCTACGAGCAGTACTTC,TRBV5-4,NA,TRBJ2-7,NA
CASSISKGAEAFF,TGTGCCAGTAGTATTTCTAAGGGGGCTGAAGCTTTCTTT,TRBV19,NA,TRBJ1-1,NA
CASSALAGGGEQYF,TGTGCCAGCAGCGCGCTAGCGGGGGGAGGCGAGCAGTACTTC,TRBV9,TRBD2,TRBJ2-7,NA
CASQGETQYF,TGTGCCTCCCAGGGAGAGACCCAGTACTTC,TRBV12-3/TRBV12-4,NA,TRBJ2-5,NA
CASSLAGVWTDTQYF,TGTGCCAGCAGCTTAGCGGGAGTATGGACAGATACGCAGTATTTT,TRBV7-9,NA,TRBJ2-3,NA
CASRRTGGGGGQPQHF,TGTGCCAGCAGACGAACCGGCGGGGGAGGCGGTCAGCCCCAGCATTTT,TRBV7-2,NA,TRBJ1-5,NA
CASSQQGADEQYF,TGCGCCAGCAGCCAACAGGGGGCAGACGAGCAGTACTTC,TRBV4-1,TRBD1,TRBJ2-7,NA
CATFAGGPFYEQYF,TGTGCCACCTTCGCGGGGGGGCCGTTCTACGAGCAGTACTTC,TRBV6-6,TRBD2,TRBJ2-7,NA
CAIKNSLNTEAFF,TGTGCCATCAAAAACAGCCTGAACACTGAAGCTTTCTTT,TRBV7-2,NA,TRBJ1-1,NA
CASSLESTNTGELFF,TGTGCCAGCAGCTTAGAATCCACGAACACCGGGGAGCTGTTTTTT,TRBV11-2,NA,TRBJ2-2,NA
CASSYSGTGTDTQYF,TGTGCCAGCAGTTACTCTGGGACAGGCACAGATACGCAGTATTTT,TRBV6-5,TRBD1,TRBJ2-3,NA
CAIKDGTGPYEQYF,TGTGCCATCAAGGACGGGACAGGTCCCTACGAGCAGTACTTC,TRBV10-3,TRBD1,TRBJ2-7,few